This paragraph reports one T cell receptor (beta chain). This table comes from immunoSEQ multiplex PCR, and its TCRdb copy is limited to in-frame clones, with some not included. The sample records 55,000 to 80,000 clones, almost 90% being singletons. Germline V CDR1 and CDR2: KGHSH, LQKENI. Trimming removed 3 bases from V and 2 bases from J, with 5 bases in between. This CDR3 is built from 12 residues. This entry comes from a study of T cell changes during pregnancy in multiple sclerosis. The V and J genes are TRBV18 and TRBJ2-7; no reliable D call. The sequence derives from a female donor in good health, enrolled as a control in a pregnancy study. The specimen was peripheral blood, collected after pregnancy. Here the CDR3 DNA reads TGTGCCAGCTCACCCCAGACCTACGAGCAGTACTTC. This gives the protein CASSPQTYEQYF.